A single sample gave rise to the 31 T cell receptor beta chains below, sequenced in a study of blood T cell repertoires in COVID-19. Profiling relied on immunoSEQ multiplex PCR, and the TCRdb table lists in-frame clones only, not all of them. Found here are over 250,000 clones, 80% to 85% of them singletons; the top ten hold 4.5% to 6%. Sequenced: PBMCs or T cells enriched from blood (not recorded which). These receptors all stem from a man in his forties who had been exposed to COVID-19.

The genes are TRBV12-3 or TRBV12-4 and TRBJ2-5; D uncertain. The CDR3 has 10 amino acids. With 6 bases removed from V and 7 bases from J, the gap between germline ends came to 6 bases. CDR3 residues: CASSYMTQYF. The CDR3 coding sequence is TGTGCCAGCAGCTATATGACCCAGTACTTC.

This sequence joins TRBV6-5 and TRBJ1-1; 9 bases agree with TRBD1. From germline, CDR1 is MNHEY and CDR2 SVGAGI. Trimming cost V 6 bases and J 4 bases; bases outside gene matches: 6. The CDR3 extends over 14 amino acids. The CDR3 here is CASRNRGRGTEAFF. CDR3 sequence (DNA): TGTGCCAGCAGGAACAGGGGGCGCGGCACTGAAGCTTTCTTT.

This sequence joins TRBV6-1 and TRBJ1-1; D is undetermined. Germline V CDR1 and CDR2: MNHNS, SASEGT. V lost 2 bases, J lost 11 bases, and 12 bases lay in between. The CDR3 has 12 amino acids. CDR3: CASSESSGGAFF. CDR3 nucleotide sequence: TGTGCCAGCAGTGAATCTTCGGGAGGCGCTTTCTTT.

The CDR3 region is CASSLDRGNEQFF. The CDR3, as DNA: TGCGCCAGCAGCTTGGACAGGGGCAATGAGCAGTTCTTC. The rearrangement uses TRBV5-1 and TRBJ2-1, with TRBD1 matching over 7 bases. The ends lost 0 bases at V and 6 bases at J; junction bases unmatched: 0. Germline lookup yields CDR1 SGHRS and CDR2 YFSETQ. The CDR3 runs 13 residues.

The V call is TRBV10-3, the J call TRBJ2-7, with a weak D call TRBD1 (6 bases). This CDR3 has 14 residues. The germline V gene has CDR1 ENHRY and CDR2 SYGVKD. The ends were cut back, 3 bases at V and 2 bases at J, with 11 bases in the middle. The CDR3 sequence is CAISEGGSTYEQYF. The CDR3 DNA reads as TGTGCCATCAGTGAAGGGGGATCGACCTACGAGCAGTACTTC.

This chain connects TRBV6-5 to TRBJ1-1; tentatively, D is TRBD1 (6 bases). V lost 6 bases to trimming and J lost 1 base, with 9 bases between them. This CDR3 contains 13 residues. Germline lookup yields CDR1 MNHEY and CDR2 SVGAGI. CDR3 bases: TGTGCCAGCAGCCAGGGGAGGAACACTGAAGCTTTCTTT. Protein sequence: CASSQGRNTEAFF.

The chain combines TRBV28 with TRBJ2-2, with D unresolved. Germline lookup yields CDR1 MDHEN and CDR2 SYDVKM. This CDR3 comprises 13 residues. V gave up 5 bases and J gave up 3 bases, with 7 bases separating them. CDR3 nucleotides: TGTGCCAGCAGTCTTCTAGACACCGGGGAGCTGTTTTTT. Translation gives CASSLLDTGELFF.

CDR3 sequence: CASSFGGSSSLEREQFF. The DNA of the CDR3 is TGTGCCAGCAGCTTTGGAGGGAGCTCCTCTTTAGAGAGGGAGCAGTTCTTC. The rearrangement joins TRBV7-9 to TRBJ2-1, with D tentatively TRBD2 (6 bases). CDR3 length: 17 amino acids. CDR1 SEHNR and CDR2 FQNEAQ come from the germline V gene (reference sequence). Trimming took 3 bases from V and 10 from J, leaving 25 bases between them.

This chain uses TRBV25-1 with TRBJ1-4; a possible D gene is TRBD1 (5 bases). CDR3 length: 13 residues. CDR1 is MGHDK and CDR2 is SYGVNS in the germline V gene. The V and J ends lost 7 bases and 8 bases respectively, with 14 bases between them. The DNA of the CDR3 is TGTGCCAGCAATCGGGGGTTGGGGGAAAAACTGTTTTTT. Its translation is CASNRGLGEKLFF.

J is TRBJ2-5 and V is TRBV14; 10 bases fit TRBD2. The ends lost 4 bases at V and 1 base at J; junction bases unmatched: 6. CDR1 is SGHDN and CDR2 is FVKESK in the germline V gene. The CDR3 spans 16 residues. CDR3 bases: TGTGCCAGCAGCCCCCATAGCGGGAGGATCCAAGAGACCCAGTACTTC. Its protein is CASSPHSGRIQETQYF.

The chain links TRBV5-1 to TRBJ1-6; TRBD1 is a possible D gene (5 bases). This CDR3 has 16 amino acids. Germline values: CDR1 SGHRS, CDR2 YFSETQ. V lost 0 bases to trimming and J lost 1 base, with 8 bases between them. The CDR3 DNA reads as TGCGCCAGCAGCTTGGTGGGGGGTTCCTATAATTCACCCCTCCACTTT. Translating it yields CASSLVGGSYNSPLHF.

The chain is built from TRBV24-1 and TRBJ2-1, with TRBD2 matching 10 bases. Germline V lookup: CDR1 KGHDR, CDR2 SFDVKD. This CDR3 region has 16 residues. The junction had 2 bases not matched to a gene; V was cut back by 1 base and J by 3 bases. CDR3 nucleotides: TGTGCCACCAGTGATTTAGCGGGAGGGCTCTACAATGAGCAGTTCTTC. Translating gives CATSDLAGGLYNEQFF.

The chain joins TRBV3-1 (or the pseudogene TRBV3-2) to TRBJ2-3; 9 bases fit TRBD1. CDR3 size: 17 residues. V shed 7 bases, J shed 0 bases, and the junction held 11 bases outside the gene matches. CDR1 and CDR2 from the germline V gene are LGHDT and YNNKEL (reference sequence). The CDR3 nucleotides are TGTGCCAGCACCCTAACAGGGACAGGGACTAGCACAGATACGCAGTATTTT. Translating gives CASTLTGTGTSTDTQYF.

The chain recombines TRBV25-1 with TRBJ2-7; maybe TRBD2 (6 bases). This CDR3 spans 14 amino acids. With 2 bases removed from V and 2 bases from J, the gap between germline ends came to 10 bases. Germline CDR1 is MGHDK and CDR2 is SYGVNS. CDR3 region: CASSEDGGAYEQYF. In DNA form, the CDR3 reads TGTGCCAGCAGTGAAGATGGCGGGGCCTACGAGCAGTACTTC.

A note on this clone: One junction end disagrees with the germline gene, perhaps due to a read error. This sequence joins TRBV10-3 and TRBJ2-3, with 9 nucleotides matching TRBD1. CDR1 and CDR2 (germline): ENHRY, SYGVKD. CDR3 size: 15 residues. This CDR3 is CAVSEMDRGGRTQYF. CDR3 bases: TGTGCCGTCAGTGAAATGGACAGGGGCGGGCGTACGCAGTATTTT.

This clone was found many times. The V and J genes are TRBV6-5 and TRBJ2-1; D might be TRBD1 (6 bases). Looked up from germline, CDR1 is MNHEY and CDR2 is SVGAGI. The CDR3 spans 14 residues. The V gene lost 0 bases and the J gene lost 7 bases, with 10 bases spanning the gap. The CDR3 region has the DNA TGTGCCAGCAGTTACTCGGGGGCGAGGAATGAGCAGTTCTTC. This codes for CASSYSGARNEQFF.

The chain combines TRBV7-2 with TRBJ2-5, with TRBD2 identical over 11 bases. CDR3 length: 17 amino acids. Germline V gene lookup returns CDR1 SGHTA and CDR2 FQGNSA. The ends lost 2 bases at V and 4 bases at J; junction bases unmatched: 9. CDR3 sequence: CASSLTASGRFGETQYF. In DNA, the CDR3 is TGTGCCAGCAGCTTAACGGCTAGCGGGAGGTTTGGAGAGACCCAGTACTTC.

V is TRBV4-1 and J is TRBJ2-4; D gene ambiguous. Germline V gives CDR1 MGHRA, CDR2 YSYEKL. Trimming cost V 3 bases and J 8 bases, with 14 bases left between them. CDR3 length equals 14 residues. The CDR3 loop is CASSQRSLIDIQYF. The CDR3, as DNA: TGCGCCAGCAGCCAGAGGAGTTTAATTGACATTCAGTACTTC.

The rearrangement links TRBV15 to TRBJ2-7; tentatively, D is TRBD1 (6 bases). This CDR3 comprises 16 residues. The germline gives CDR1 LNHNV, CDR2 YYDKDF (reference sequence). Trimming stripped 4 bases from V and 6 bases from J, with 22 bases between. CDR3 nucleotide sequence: TGTGCCACCAGCAACAACATCCGCTACAGGGAGCCCGAGCAGTACTTC. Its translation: CATSNNIRYREPEQYF.

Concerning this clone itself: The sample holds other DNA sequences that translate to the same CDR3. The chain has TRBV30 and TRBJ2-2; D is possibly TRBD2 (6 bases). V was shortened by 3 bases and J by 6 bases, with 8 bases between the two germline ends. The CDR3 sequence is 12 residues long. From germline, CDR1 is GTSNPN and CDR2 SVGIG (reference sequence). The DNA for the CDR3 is TGTGCCTGGAGCGGGGGTCCCGGGGAGCTGTTTTTT. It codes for CAWSGGPGELFF. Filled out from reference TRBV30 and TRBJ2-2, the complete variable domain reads SQTIHQWPATLVQPVGSPLSLECTVEGTSNPNLYWYRQAAGRGLQLLFYSVGIGQISSEVPQNLSASRPQDRQFILSSKKLLLSDSGFYLCAWSGGPGELFFGEGSRLTVL.

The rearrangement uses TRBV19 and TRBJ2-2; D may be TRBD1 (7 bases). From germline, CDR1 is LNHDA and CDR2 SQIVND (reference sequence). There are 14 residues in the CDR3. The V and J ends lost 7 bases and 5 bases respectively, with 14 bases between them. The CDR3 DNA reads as TGTGCCAGTAAAAGACAGGGAGGAACCGGGGAGCTGTTTTTT. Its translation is CASKRQGGTGELFF.

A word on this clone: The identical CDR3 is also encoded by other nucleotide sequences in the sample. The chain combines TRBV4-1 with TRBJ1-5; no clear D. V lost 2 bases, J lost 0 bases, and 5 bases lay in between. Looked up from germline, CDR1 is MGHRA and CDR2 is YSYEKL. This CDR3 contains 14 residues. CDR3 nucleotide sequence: TGCGCCAGCAGCCAAACAGATAGCAATCAGCCCCAGCATTTT. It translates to CASSQTDSNQPQHF.

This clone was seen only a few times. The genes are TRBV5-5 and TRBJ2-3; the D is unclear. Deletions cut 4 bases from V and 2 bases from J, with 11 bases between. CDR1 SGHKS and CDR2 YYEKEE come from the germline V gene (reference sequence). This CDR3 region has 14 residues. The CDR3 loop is CASSPLRLTDTQYF. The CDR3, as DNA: TGTGCCAGCAGCCCATTGCGACTCACAGATACGCAGTATTTT.

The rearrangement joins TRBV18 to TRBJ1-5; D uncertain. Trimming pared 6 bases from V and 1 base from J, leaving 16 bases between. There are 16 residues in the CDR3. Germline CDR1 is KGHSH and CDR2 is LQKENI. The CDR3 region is CASSPVGGGSNQPQHF. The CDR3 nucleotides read TGTGCCAGCTCGCCCGTGGGAGGAGGAAGCAATCAGCCCCAGCATTTT.

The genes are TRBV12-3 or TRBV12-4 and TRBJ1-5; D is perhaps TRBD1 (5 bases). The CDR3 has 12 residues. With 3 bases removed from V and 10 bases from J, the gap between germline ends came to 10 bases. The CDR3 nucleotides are TGTGCCAGCAGTTTGGAGGGGTCTCCCCAGCATTTT. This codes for CASSLEGSPQHF.

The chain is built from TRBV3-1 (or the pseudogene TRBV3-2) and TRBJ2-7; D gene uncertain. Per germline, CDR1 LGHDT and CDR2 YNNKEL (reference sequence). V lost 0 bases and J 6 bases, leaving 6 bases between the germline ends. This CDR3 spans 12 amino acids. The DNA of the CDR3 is TGTGCCAGCAGCCAAGACAGGTCCGAGCAGTACTTC. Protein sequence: CASSQDRSEQYF.

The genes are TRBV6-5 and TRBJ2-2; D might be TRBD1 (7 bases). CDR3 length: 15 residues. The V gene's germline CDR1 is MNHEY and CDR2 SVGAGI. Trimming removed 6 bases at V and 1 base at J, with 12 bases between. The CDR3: CASRRGQMNTGELFF. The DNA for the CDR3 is TGTGCCAGCAGGCGGGGACAGATGAACACCGGGGAGCTGTTTTTT.

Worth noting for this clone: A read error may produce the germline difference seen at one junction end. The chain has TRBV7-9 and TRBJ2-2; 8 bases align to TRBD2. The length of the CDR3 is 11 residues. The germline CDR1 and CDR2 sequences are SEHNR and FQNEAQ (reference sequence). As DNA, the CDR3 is TGTGCCAGCAGCCTAGAGGGACTAGGGGCCTTT. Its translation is CASSLEGLGAF.

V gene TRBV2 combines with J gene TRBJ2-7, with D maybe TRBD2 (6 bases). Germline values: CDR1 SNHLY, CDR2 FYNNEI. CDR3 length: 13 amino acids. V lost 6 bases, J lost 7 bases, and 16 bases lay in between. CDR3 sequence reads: CASRISGGGEQYF. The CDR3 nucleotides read TGTGCCAGCAGAATTAGCGGTGGGGGTGAGCAGTACTTC.

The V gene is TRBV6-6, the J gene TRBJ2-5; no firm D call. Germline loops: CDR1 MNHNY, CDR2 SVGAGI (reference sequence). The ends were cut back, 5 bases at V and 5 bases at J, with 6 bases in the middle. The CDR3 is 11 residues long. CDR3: CASSAGETQYF. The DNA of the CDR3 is TGTGCCAGCAGTGCCGGGGAGACCCAGTACTTC.

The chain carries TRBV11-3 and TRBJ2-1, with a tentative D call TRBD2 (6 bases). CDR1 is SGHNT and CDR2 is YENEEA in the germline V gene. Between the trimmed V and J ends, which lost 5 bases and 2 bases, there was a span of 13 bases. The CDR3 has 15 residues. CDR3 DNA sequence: TGTGCCAGCAGCCCGGGGGTAGCGGCCTACAATGAGCAGTTCTTC. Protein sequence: CASSPGVAAYNEQFF.